This TCR beta chain originates from a study of cytotoxic CD8 clonotypes in ibrutinib-treated CLL. About the study: Median treatment time before response sampling was approximately twelve months, range 6 to 36.

The CDR3 length is 15 residues. The germline gives CDR1 MNHNS, CDR2 SASEGT. Losses at the gene ends were 7 bases for V and 2 bases for J; bases not matched to a gene: 6. The assay was immunoSEQ multiplex PCR, and TCRdb's table has in-frame clones only and misses some. Among approximately 23,000 clones listed, around 72% were seen once. The sample consisted of PBMCs, taken before ibrutinib treatment. This rearrangement joins TRBV6-1 to TRBJ2-1; 9 nucleotides match TRBD1. This TCR came from a human donor with chronic lymphocytic leukemia. The CDR3 loop is CASIRDRVAYNEQFF. CDR3 DNA sequence: TGTGCCAGCATCAGGGACAGGGTTGCCTACAATGAGCAGTTCTTC.